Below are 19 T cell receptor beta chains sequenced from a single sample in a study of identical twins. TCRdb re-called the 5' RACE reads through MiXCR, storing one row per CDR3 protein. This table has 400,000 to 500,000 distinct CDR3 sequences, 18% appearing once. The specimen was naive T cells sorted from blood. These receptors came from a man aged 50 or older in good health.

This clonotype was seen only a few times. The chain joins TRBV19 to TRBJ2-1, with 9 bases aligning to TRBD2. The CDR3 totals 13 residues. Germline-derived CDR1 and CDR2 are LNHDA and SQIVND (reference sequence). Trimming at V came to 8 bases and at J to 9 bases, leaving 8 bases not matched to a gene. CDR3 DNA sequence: TGTGCCAGTGGGGAGCTAGCGGGGCTTGAGCAGTTCTTC. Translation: CASGELAGLEQFF.

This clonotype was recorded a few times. The CDR3, as DNA: TGTGCCACCCTCGGGGGGGGTCAGGGCGACGAGCAGTACTTC. Translation: CATLGGGQGDEQYF. The chain is built from TRBV10-3 and TRBJ2-7; 8 nucleotides agree with TRBD2. Germline V gene sequence: CDR1 ENHRY, CDR2 SYGVKD. V was clipped by 10 bases and J by 5 bases; unmatched bases: 13. This CDR3 has 14 residues.

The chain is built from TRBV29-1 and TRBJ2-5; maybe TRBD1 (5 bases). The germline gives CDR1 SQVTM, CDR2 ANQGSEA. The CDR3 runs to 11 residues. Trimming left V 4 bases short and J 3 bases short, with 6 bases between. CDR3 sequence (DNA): TGCAGCGTTGGCAGGGAAGAGACCCAGTACTTC. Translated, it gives CSVGREETQYF. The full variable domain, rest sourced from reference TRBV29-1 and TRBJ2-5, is SAVISQKPSRDICQRGTSLTIQCQVDSQVTMMFWYRQQPGQSLTLIATANQGSEATYESGFVIDKFPISRPNLTFSTLTVSNMSPEDSSIYLCSVGREETQYFGPGTRLLVL.

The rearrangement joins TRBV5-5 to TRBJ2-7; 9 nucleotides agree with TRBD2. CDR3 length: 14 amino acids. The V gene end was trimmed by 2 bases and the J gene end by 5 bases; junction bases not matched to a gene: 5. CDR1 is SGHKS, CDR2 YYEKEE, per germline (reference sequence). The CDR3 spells CASSLGGREDEQYF. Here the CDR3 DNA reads TGTGCCAGCAGCTTAGGCGGGAGGGAGGACGAGCAGTACTTC.

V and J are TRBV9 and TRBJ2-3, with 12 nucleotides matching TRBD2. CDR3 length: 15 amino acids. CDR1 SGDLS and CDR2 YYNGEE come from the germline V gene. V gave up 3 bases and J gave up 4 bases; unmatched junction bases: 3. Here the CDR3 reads CASSATSGGPDTQYF. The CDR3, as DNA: TGTGCCAGCAGCGCGACTAGCGGGGGTCCAGATACGCAGTATTTT.

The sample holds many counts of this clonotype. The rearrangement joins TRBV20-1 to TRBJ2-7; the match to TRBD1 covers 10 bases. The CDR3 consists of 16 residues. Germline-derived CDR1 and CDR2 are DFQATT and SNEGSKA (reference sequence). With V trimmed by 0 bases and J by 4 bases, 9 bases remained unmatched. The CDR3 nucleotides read TGCAGTGCTAGAGACCGGGCCGGGACAGGGGTATACGAGCAGTACTTC. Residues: CSARDRAGTGVYEQYF.

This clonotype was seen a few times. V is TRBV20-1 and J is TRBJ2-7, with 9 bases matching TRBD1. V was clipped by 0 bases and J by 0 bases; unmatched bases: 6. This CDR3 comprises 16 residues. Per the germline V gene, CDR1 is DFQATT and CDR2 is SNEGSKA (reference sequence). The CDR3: CSARDRQGVISYEQYF. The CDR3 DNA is TGCAGTGCTAGAGATCGACAGGGGGTTATCTCCTACGAGCAGTACTTC.

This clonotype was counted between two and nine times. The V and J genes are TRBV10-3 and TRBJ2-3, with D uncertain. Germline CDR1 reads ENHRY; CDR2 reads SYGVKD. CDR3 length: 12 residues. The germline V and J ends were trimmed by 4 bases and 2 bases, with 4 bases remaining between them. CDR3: CAISGSTDTQYF. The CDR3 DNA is TGTGCCATCAGTGGTTCCACAGATACGCAGTATTTT.

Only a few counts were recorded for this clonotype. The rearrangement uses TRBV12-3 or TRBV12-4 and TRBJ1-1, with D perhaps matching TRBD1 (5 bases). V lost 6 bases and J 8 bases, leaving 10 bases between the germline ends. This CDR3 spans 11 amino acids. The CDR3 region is CASSTGLEAFF. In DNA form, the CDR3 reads TGTGCCAGCAGCACGGGACTAGAAGCTTTCTTT.

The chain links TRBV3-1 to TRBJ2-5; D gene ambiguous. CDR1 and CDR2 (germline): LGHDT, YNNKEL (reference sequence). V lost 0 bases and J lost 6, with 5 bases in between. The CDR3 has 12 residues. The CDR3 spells CASSQDQKTQYF. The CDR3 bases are TGTGCCAGCAGCCAAGATCAGAAGACCCAGTACTTC.

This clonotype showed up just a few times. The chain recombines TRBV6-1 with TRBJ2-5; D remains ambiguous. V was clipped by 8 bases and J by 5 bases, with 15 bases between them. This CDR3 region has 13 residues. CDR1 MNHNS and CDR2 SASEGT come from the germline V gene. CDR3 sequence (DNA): TGTGCCAGCGCCGCTAGGGTGGGGGAGACCCAGTACTTC. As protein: CASAARVGETQYF.

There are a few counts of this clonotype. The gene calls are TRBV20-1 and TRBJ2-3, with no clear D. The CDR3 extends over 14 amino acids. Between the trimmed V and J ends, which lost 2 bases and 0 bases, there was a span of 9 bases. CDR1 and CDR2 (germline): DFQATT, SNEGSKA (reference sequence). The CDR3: CSARRGVSTDTQYF. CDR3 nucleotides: TGCAGTGCTAGACGTGGGGTGAGCACAGATACGCAGTATTTT.

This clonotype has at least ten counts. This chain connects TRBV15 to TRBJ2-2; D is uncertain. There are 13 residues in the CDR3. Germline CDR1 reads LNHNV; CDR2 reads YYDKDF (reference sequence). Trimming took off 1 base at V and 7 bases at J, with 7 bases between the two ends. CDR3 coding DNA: TGTGCCACCAGCAGAGTGGGTAGCGGGGAGCTGTTTTTT. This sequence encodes CATSRVGSGELFF.

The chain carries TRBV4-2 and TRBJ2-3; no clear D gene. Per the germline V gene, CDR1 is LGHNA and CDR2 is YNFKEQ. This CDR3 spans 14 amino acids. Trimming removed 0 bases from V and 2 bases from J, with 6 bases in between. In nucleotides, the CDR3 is TGTGCCAGCAGCCAAGATCAGGTCACAGATACGCAGTATTTT. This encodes CASSQDQVTDTQYF.

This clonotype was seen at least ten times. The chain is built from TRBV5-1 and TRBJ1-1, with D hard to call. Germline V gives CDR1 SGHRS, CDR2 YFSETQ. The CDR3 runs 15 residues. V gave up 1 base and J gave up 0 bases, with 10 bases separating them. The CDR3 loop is CASSLWGPMNTEAFF. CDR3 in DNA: TGCGCCAGCAGCTTGTGGGGTCCCATGAACACTGAAGCTTTCTTT.

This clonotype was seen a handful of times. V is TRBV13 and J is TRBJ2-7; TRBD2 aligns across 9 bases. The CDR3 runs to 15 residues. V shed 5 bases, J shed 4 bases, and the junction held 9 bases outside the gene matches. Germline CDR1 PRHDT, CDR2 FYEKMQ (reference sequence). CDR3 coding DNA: TGTGCCAGCAGCCGTAGCGGGAGAGTTTCGTACGAGCAGTACTTC. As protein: CASSRSGRVSYEQYF.

CDR3 DNA: TGTGCCAGCAGTTTATTTACAGGGGTAAACAGCGAGCAGTACTTC. It is translated as CASSLFTGVNSEQYF. The V and J genes are TRBV27 and TRBJ2-7; 7 bases agree with TRBD1. V trimming: 1 base; J trimming: 6 bases; junction bases outside the gene matches: 9. The V gene's germline CDR1 is MNHEY and CDR2 SMNVEV (reference sequence). CDR3 length: 15 amino acids.

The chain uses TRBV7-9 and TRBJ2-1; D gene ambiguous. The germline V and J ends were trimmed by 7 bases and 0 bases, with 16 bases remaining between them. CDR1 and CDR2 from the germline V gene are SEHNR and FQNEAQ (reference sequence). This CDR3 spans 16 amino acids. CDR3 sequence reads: CASIPLRTGSYNEQFF. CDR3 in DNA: TGTGCCAGCATCCCACTCAGGACGGGCTCCTACAATGAGCAGTTCTTC.

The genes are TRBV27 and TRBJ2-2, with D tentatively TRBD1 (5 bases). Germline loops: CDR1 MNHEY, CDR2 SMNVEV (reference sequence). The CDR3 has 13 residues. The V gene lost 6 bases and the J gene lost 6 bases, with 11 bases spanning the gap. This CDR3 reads CASRPGSPGELFF. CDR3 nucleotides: TGTGCCAGCAGACCAGGGTCCCCCGGGGAGCTGTTTTTT.